The entry below gives a single TCR beta chain sequence along with its context. As yet, its antigen is unknown. These data belong to a study of graft-versus-host responses after intestinal transplantation. Sequencing was performed with immunoSEQ multiplex PCR; in TCRdb, only in-frame clones are kept and a portion is missing. The data contain 55,000 to 85,000 clones, more than 80% of them singletons. The CDR3 spans 15 residues. Germline-derived CDR1 and CDR2 are SGHVS and FQNEAQ. Trimming took off 2 bases at V and 2 bases at J, with 12 bases between the two ends. The material sequenced was unstimulated CD8+ T cells sorted from spleen or lymph node cells, taken before intestinal transplant. This clonotype was obtained from a human donor who received an intestinal transplant. The J gene is TRBJ2-5, the V gene TRBV7-8, with D perhaps matching TRBD1 (6 bases). CDR3 protein: CASSLSVTGQETQYF. The DNA for the CDR3 is TGTGCCAGCAGCTTATCGGTGACAGGACAAGAGACCCAGTACTTC.